Listed below are T cell receptor beta chains from one sample, sequenced in a study of beta chain features in type 1 diabetes. The method was immunoSEQ multiplex PCR; TCRdb's version includes in-frame clones alone and lacks a portion of them. The sample shows fewer than 400,000 clones, about a tenth of them seen only once. Material: central memory CD4+ T cells from blood. These receptors all stem from a young man with type 1 diabetes. The CDR3 runs from the conserved cysteine through the conserved F or W. Fields, in order: clone size, V gene, D gene, J gene, CDR3 DNA, CDR3 protein. The D gene is left open where the match is weak. Where a row states a size, it is once, few, many or the class of an expanded clone; other rows omit it.

NA	TRBV7-2	TRBD1	TRBJ1-2	TGTGCCAGCAGCGAGGCCGGGACAGGGGCGACTAACTATGGCTACACCTTC	CASSEAGTGATNYGYTF
few	TRBV5-1	TRBD1	TRBJ2-2	TGCGCCAGCAGCTTGTGGACAGGGCCCGTAACCGGGGAGCTGTTTTTT	CASSLWTGPVTGELFF
NA	TRBV18	NA	TRBJ2-5	TGTGCCAGCTCACCTCCTCAAGAGACCCAGTACTTC	CASSPPQETQYF
NA	TRBV28	TRBD1	TRBJ2-7	TGTGCCAGCAGATCCGGGACAGGGTCTTTCTACGAGCAGTACTTC	CASRSGTGSFYEQYF
NA	TRBV18	TRBD1	TRBJ1-4	TGTGCCAGCTCGGGACAGGGGGCAGATGAAAAACTGTTTTTT	CASSGQGADEKLFF
few	TRBV11-2	NA	TRBJ2-1	TGTGCCAGCAACTACAGGGACAATGAGCAGTTCTTC	CASNYRDNEQFF
few	TRBV7-8	NA	TRBJ2-4	TGTGCCAGCAGCTTAGCGGGGGGCGAAAACATTCAGTACTTC	CASSLAGGENIQYF
few	TRBV5-8	NA	TRBJ1-5	TGTGCCAGCAGCTTGGAGGGGGAAGGAGGTGGACCGAGGAGGGAGCCCCAGCATTTT	CASSLEGEGGGPRREPQHF
many	TRBV19	NA	TRBJ1-3	TGTGCCAGTATGAACCTACTCTCTGGAAACACCATATATTTT	CASMNLLSGNTIYF
few	TRBV30	NA	TRBJ1-2	TGTGCCTGGGACGGGGGGCGGTTCGGAGGCTACACCTTC	CAWDGGRFGGYTF
once	TRBV19	TRBD1	TRBJ1-1	TGTGCCAGTAGTCGGGACAGGGGGCCGAAGACTGAAGCTTTCTTT	CASSRDRGPKTEAFF
once	TRBV9	NA	TRBJ1-4	TGTGCCAGCAACCAGACAGGCCTTAATGAAAAACTGTTTTTT	CASNQTGLNEKLFF
NA	TRBV27	NA	TRBJ2-7	TGTGCCAGCAGTTTAATAAGGGACGGGGAGCAGTACTTC	CASSLIRDGEQYF
few	TRBV7-9	NA	TRBJ2-3	TGTGCCAGCAGCTTGATCGTCCAGCGGGGCACAGATACGCAGTATTTT	CASSLIVQRGTDTQYF
NA	TRBV5-5	NA	TRBJ1-4	TGTGCCAGCAGCCACGGGACAACTAATGAAAAACTGTTTTTT	CASSHGTTNEKLFF
NA	TRBV11-2	TRBD1	TRBJ2-1	TGTGCCAGCAGCTGGACAGGGAAGTACAATGAGCAGTTCTTC	CASSWTGKYNEQFF
NA	TRBV25-1	NA	TRBJ2-3	TGTGCCAGCAGTGCTCAGATAAGAGATACGCAGTATTTT	CASSAQIRDTQYF
NA	TRBV5-4	TRBD1	TRBJ1-3	TGTGCCAGCAGCCTCGACCCACAGGGGGCTGGAAACACCATATATTTT	CASSLDPQGAGNTIYF
NA	TRBV28	NA	TRBJ1-5	TGTGCCAGCAGCCACATCACGCCCCAGCATTTT	CASSHITPQHF
few	TRBV20-1	NA	TRBJ2-7	TGCAGTGCGAGGCAGGGATACGAGCAGTACTTC	CSARQGYEQYF
many	TRBV6-1	TRBD1	TRBJ2-5	TGTGCCAGCAGTGAGCGGACAGGGCCACAGACCCAGTACTTC	CASSERTGPQTQYF
NA	TRBV28	TRBD1	TRBJ2-7	TGTGCCAGCACCGGGACAGACTCCTACGAGCAGTACTTC	CASTGTDSYEQYF
NA	TRBV7-9	TRBD1	TRBJ1-1	TGTGCCAGCAGCCAACCGGGACAGGGGAACACTGAAGCTTTCTTT	CASSQPGQGNTEAFF
few	TRBV28	NA	TRBJ2-3	TGTGCCAGCAGTTATTCGGTTGGGGGAGTGGATACGCAGTATTTT	CASSYSVGGVDTQYF
few	TRBV2	TRBD1	TRBJ1-2	TGTGCCAGCAGTGGGACAGGGAATGGCTACACCTTC	CASSGTGNGYTF
NA	TRBV5-6	TRBD2	TRBJ2-4	TGTGCCAGCAGCTCCTGGGGGGGAGCTAAAAACATTCAGTACTTC	CASSSWGGAKNIQYF
few	TRBV28	TRBD2	TRBJ2-3	TGTGCCAGCACGGGTAGCGGGGCCACACGTAGCACAGATACGCAGTATTTT	CASTGSGATRSTDTQYF
NA	TRBV7-8	NA	TRBJ1-5	TGTGCCAGCAGCCGCGGGTTGGGTGGCAATCAGCCCCAGCATTTT	CASSRGLGGNQPQHF
NA	TRBV9	NA	TRBJ1-3	TGTGCCAGCACCCGAGAGATTGGGGGGCCTGGAAACACCATATATTTT	CASTREIGGPGNTIYF
few	TRBV5-5	NA	TRBJ2-2	TGTGCCAGCAGCTTGGAGGTGTACACCGGGGAGCTGTTTTTT	CASSLEVYTGELFF
many	TRBV18	NA	TRBJ2-2	TGTGCCAGCTCACCATGGGCTAGCGAAATCACCGGGGAGCTGTTTTTT	CASSPWASEITGELFF
few	TRBV19	NA	TRBJ2-6	TGTGCCAGCCGGATCCCCTCTGGGGCCAACGTCCTGACTTTC	CASRIPSGANVLTF
NA	TRBV6-5	TRBD2	TRBJ2-1	TGTGCCAGCAGTTACGATAATCGCGGGGGTAATGAGCAGTTCTTC	CASSYDNRGGNEQFF
few	TRBV4-3	NA	TRBJ2-6	TGCGCCAGCAGCCAAGACGTTGGGGGGTATGGGGCCAACGTCCTGACTTTC	CASSQDVGGYGANVLTF
few	TRBV28	NA	TRBJ1-1	TGTGCCAGCAGTTCCATTGGTTTTAGGGCAATGAACACTGAAGCTTTCTTT	CASSSIGFRAMNTEAFF
few	TRBV7-2	TRBD2	TRBJ2-7	TGTGCCAGCAGCTTAGAGGGACTAGTATCCTACGAGCAGTACTTC	CASSLEGLVSYEQYF
few	TRBV28	TRBD1	TRBJ1-1	TGTGCCAGCAGTTTGCCCGCCGGACAGGGCGGCACTGAAGCTTTCTTT	CASSLPAGQGGTEAFF
few	TRBV7-9	NA	TRBJ2-3	TGTGCCAGCAGCTTATGGGCTAGCCAGCAAGATACGCAGTATTTT	CASSLWASQQDTQYF
few	TRBV29-1	TRBD1	TRBJ1-6	TGCAGCGTCGGAGAGGACAGGAATTCACCCCTCCACTTT	CSVGEDRNSPLHF
NA	TRBV5-4	TRBD2	TRBJ2-1	TGTGCCAGCAGCCAGTCGGGCGGGGGTTACAATGAGCAGTTCTTC	CASSQSGGGYNEQFF